A single sample gave rise to the 26 T cell receptor beta chains below, sequenced in a study of chronic HIV infection and antiretroviral therapy. MiXCR was run by TCRdb on the 5' RACE reads, yielding one entry per CDR3 protein. The table includes 30,000 or so distinct CDR3 sequences, more than 7.5% detected once. Sequenced: peripheral blood. These receptors were obtained from an adult who had HIV and had not received antiretroviral therapy, or was an uninfected healthy control (not recorded which).

The chain has TRBV12-3 or TRBV12-4 and TRBJ2-1, with TRBD2 matching 9 bases. The CDR3 is 16 residues long. After removal of 6 bases from V and 9 bases from J, the junction contained 15 bases not matched to a gene. The DNA of the CDR3 is TGTGCCAGCAGCCCGGGGGGGGCGGGAGGGCCGGGTGAGCAGTTCTTC. It specifies CASSPGGAGGPGEQFF.

In its sample, this clonotype was seen a few times. The chain links TRBV27 to TRBJ2-7; 9 nucleotides match TRBD2. Germline lookup yields CDR1 MNHEY and CDR2 SMNVEV (reference sequence). The CDR3 length is 16 residues. V lost 5 bases and J lost 5; bases outside the gene matches: 13. CDR3 nucleotide sequence: TGTGCCAGCAGTCCACGACTCCAGCGGGAGGCCAACGAGCAGTACTTC. Its translation is CASSPRLQREANEQYF.

This clonotype was seen a few times. The V call is TRBV15, the J call TRBJ2-7, with TRBD1 as a possible D gene (6 bases). Germline assignment: CDR1 LNHNV and CDR2 YYDKDF (reference sequence). CDR3 length equals 15 residues. Trimming cost V 0 bases and J 4 bases, with 13 bases left between them. The CDR3 DNA reads as TGTGCCACCAGCAGAGAGGGCAGGGGAATGTACGAGCAGTACTTC. This encodes CATSREGRGMYEQYF. Filled out from reference TRBV15 and TRBJ2-7, the complete variable domain reads DAMVIQNPRYQVTQFGKPVTLSCSQTLNHNVMYWYQQKSSQAPKLLFHYYDKDFNNEADTPDNFQSRRPNTSFCFLDIRSPGLGDTAMYLCATSREGRGMYEQYFGPGTRLTVT.

The V call is TRBV3-1, the J call TRBJ1-2, with D uncertain. Germline V CDR1 and CDR2: LGHDT, YNNKEL (reference sequence). The ends were cut back, 4 bases at V and 5 bases at J, with 14 bases in the middle. The CDR3 is 14 amino acids. The chain's CDR3 is CASSPKFSGYGYTF. The CDR3 bases are TGTGCCAGCAGCCCGAAATTCAGCGGATATGGCTACACCTTC.

V is TRBV6-4 and J is TRBJ2-2, with D uncertain. The length of the CDR3 is 14 residues. Trimming removed 0 bases at V and 2 bases at J, with 4 bases between. Per germline, CDR1 MRHNA and CDR2 SNTAGT. The CDR3 nucleotides read TGTGCCAGCAGTGACTCGACAAACACCGGGGAGCTGTTTTTT. Translation: CASSDSTNTGELFF.

The sample holds many counts of this clonotype. This chain uses TRBV27 with TRBJ1-5, with a possible D match to TRBD1 (5 bases). V was clipped by 3 bases and J by 0 bases, with 9 bases between them. Germline lookup yields CDR1 MNHEY and CDR2 SMNVEV (reference sequence). This CDR3 is 15 amino acids long. This chain's CDR3 is CASSFRGDSNQPQHF. CDR3 bases: TGTGCCAGCAGTTTCCGGGGGGATAGCAATCAGCCCCAGCATTTT.

This clonotype came up many times. The chain joins TRBV11-2 to TRBJ2-7, with unresolved D. From germline, CDR1 is SGHAT and CDR2 FQNNGV. Trimming removed 3 bases at V and 5 bases at J, with 14 bases between. The CDR3 extends over 14 amino acids. CDR3 bases: TGTGCCAGCAGCTTGGCGACACCCAGAGACGAGCAGTACTTC. This gives the protein CASSLATPRDEQYF.

This clonotype showed up just a few times. This sequence joins TRBV18 and TRBJ1-5; TRBD1 matches 9 bases. Germline values: CDR1 KGHSH, CDR2 LQKENI. CDR3 length: 14 amino acids. The junction had 5 bases not matched to a gene; V was cut back by 4 bases and J by 7 bases. The CDR3 DNA follows: TGTGCCAGCTCACGGGACAGGGAGGCGCAGCCCCAGCATTTT. Amino acids: CASSRDREAQPQHF.

This clonotype has a handful of counts. The chain has TRBV20-1 and TRBJ2-7, with D possibly being TRBD2 (5 bases). This CDR3 has 13 residues. The V and J ends lost 7 bases and 4 bases respectively, with 17 bases between them. CDR1 is DFQATT and CDR2 is SNEGSKA in the germline V gene (reference sequence). CDR3 DNA: TGCAGTGTCTTTGAGGACTGGTCTTACGAGCAGTACTTC. It codes for CSVFEDWSYEQYF.

This clonotype was recorded many times. V usage is TRBV7-9 and J usage is TRBJ2-7; the D gene is possibly TRBD1 (6 bases). V was shortened by 6 bases and J by 3 bases, with 9 bases between the two germline ends. CDR3 length: 12 amino acids. Germline V gene data show CDR1 as SEHNR and CDR2 as FQNEAQ (reference sequence). In nucleotides, the CDR3 is TGTGCCAGCAGACCGGACAGCTACGAGCAGTACTTC. Its protein is CASRPDSYEQYF.

This clonotype appeared many times. This rearrangement joins TRBV21-1 to TRBJ2-5; the D segment call TRBD1 is taken from the table without a DNA check. TRBV21-1 is labeled a pseudogene. The CDR3 spans 16 residues. The CDR3 reads CASNEKKRGHRETQYF. CDR3 nucleotides: TGTGCCAGCAACGAGAAAAAGAGGGGGCATCGAGAGACCCAGTACTTC.

This clonotype is medium-sized within its sample. This chain connects TRBV27 to TRBJ2-7; a possible D gene is TRBD1 (7 bases). The CDR3 runs 12 residues. Germline-derived CDR1 and CDR2 are MNHEY and SMNVEV (reference sequence). With 5 bases removed from V and 4 bases from J, the gap between germline ends came to 9 bases. CDR3 in amino acids: CASSPGGYEQYF. The CDR3 coding sequence is TGTGCCAGCAGTCCAGGGGGGTACGAGCAGTACTTC.

At least ten counts were recorded for this clonotype. V usage is TRBV10-3 and J usage is TRBJ1-2, with TRBD1 matching over 8 bases. V was clipped by 6 bases and J by 3 bases; unmatched bases: 0. The V gene's germline CDR1 is ENHRY and CDR2 SYGVKD. The CDR3 is made up of 12 amino acids. In DNA, the CDR3 is TGTGCCATCAGGGACAGGGACTATGGCTACACCTTC. Amino acids: CAIRDRDYGYTF.

This clonotype was counted at least ten times. This chain joins TRBV7-8 and TRBJ2-7; TRBD2 matches at 8 bases. Trimming removed 2 bases from V and 1 base from J; junction bases left unmatched: 4. The CDR3 consists of 15 residues. Germline CDR1 is SGHVS and CDR2 is FQNEAQ. The CDR3 bases are TGTGCCAGCAGCTTACTCAGCGGGGGTTCCTACGAGCAGTACTTC. Its translation: CASSLLSGGSYEQYF. The variable domain in full, completed from reference TRBV7-8 and TRBJ2-7, reads GAGVSQSPRYKVAKRGQDVALRCDPISGHVSLFWYQQALGQGPEFLTYFQNEAQLDKSGLPSDRFFAERPEGSVSTLKIQRTQQEDSAVYLCASSLLSGGSYEQYFGPGTRLTVT.

The V call is TRBV5-1, the J call TRBJ2-7; tentatively, D is TRBD1 (5 bases). The V end was cut by 0 bases, the J end by 6 bases, with 13 bases between. Germline CDR1 is SGHRS and CDR2 is YFSETQ. The CDR3 length is 14 residues. The CDR3 bases are TGCGCCAGCAGCTTGGTTTGGGGCCCCCCCGAGCAGTACTTC. It translates to CASSLVWGPPEQYF.

This clonotype was seen many times. This chain links TRBV12-3 or TRBV12-4 with TRBJ1-1; possible D gene TRBD1, 5 bases. V lost 3 bases and J 3 bases, leaving 8 bases between the germline ends. CDR3 length: 13 amino acids. The CDR3 DNA reads as TGTGCCAGCAGTTTCGGCAGGGACACTGAAGCTTTCTTT. Residues: CASSFGRDTEAFF.

This chain connects TRBV10-3 to TRBJ2-4; D is ambiguous. The CDR3 is made up of 14 amino acids. Germline CDR1 reads ENHRY; CDR2 reads SYGVKD. Trimming took 4 bases from V and 0 from J, leaving 7 bases between them. The CDR3 loop reads CAISGTGAKNIQYF. CDR3 DNA: TGTGCCATCAGTGGAACGGGAGCCAAAAACATTCAGTACTTC.

The table lists this clonotype with many counts. V is TRBV28 and J is TRBJ2-7, with 15 bases identical to TRBD2. After removal of 4 bases from V and 4 bases from J, the junction contained 5 bases not matched to a gene. CDR1 is MDHEN and CDR2 is SYDVKM in the germline V gene. The CDR3 runs 16 residues. This CDR3 is CASSSPGLAGGYEQYF. For the CDR3, the DNA is TGTGCCAGCAGTTCCCCCGGACTAGCGGGGGGGTACGAGCAGTACTTC.

The chain carries TRBV4-2 and TRBJ2-7; 7 nucleotides agree with TRBD2. From germline, CDR1 is LGHNA and CDR2 YNFKEQ. The V and J ends lost 1 base and 2 bases, in that order; junction bases with no gene match: 8. This CDR3 comprises 16 residues. Here the CDR3 DNA reads TGTGCCAGCAGCCAAGCCGCGGGGGACGCAGCCTACGAGCAGTACTTC. It codes for CASSQAAGDAAYEQYF.

The sample holds many counts of this clonotype. The chain uses TRBV14 and TRBJ1-1; 7 bases align to TRBD1. Germline CDR1 reads SGHDN; CDR2 reads FVKESK. The CDR3 spans 15 residues. V was pared by 3 bases and J by 5 bases, with 9 bases of the junction left unmatched. CDR3 sequence: CASSHPTGVGTEAFF. The CDR3 nucleotides are TGTGCCAGCAGCCACCCTACAGGGGTCGGGACTGAAGCTTTCTTT.

This chain joins TRBV11-1 and TRBJ1-1; 8 positions agree with TRBD1. The germline CDR1 and CDR2 sequences are SGHAT and FQDESV (reference sequence). The CDR3 has 13 amino acids. V was clipped by 5 bases and J by 8 bases; unmatched bases: 7. DNA for the CDR3: TGTGCCAGCAGCCGGGACAGGCCCAGCGAAGCTTTCTTT. It is translated as CASSRDRPSEAFF.

The J gene is TRBJ2-6, the V gene TRBV7-2; 8 nucleotides agree with TRBD1. The CDR3 spans 16 residues. Germline values: CDR1 SGHTA, CDR2 FQGNSA. Germline trimming cut 5 bases from V and 4 bases from J; bases unmatched to any gene: 7. The CDR3, as DNA: TGTGCCAGCAGCCCCCAGGGGGCGCGAGGGGCCAACGTCCTGACTTTC. Amino acids: CASSPQGARGANVLTF.

This chain uses TRBV6-2 or TRBV6-3 with TRBJ1-5; D ambiguous. From germline, CDR1 is MNHEY and CDR2 SVGEGT. The CDR3 consists of 14 residues. The germline V and J ends were trimmed by 0 bases and 3 bases, with 6 bases remaining between them. CDR3 nucleotide sequence: TGTGCCAGCAGTTACTCGGGTCCCAATCAGCCCCAGCATTTT. Its protein product is CASSYSGPNQPQHF.

In its sample, this clonotype was seen many times. V and J are TRBV20-1 and TRBJ2-7, with TRBD2 matching 11 bases. V shed 6 bases and J 2 bases; nucleotides not matched to a gene: 9. The germline V gene has CDR1 DFQATT and CDR2 SNEGSKA (reference sequence). The CDR3 spans 15 residues. The CDR3 DNA follows: TGCAGTGCCCTATCCGGGACTAGCGGTGCCTACGAGCAGTACTTC. Its protein product is CSALSGTSGAYEQYF.

J is TRBJ2-7 and V is TRBV7-2, with D hard to call. Germline V gives CDR1 SGHTA, CDR2 FQGNSA. CDR3 length equals 16 residues. The germline V and J ends were trimmed by 2 bases and 0 bases, with 14 bases remaining between them. The CDR3 DNA reads as TGTGCCAGCAGCTTATCATCTTTTGGTAGCTCCTACGAGCAGTACTTC. Amino acids: CASSLSSFGSSYEQYF.

The chain joins TRBV6-1 to TRBJ1-5, with a possible D match to TRBD1 (5 bases). The CDR3 is made up of 15 amino acids. From germline, CDR1 is MNHNS and CDR2 SASEGT. The ends were cut back, 0 bases at V and 4 bases at J, with 10 bases in the middle. As DNA, the CDR3 is TGTGCCAGCAGTGAAGCGGGGCGTGGGAATCAGCCCCAGCATTTT. As protein: CASSEAGRGNQPQHF.